One and the same sample provided the 12 T cell receptor beta chains below, sequenced in a study of T cell responses to AZD1222 COVID-19 vaccine. Method: immunoSEQ multiplex PCR; TCRdb's copy keeps in-frame clones and lacks some. Of about 99,000 clones in the sample, around 90% were seen once. The sequenced sample was peripheral blood, obtained on day 0 of AZD1222 vaccination. The receptors were gathered from an adult in good health.

The V call is TRBV6-1, the J call TRBJ1-5; possibly TRBD1 for D (6 bases). Between the trimmed V and J ends, which lost 1 base and 3 bases, there was a span of 10 bases. The CDR3 totals 15 residues. CDR1 is MNHNS, CDR2 SASEGT, per germline. CDR3 loop: CASSEGDRLNQPQHF. CDR3 bases: TGTGCCAGCAGTGAAGGTGACAGGCTCAATCAGCCCCAGCATTTT.

This clone showed up just once. The rearrangement uses TRBV10-3 and TRBJ1-2; 8 bases are a match to TRBD1. Germline V gene lookup returns CDR1 ENHRY and CDR2 SYGVKD. Unmatched junction bases numbered 9, after V lost 2 bases and J lost 4 bases. The CDR3 spans 16 residues. CDR3 sequence: CAISEGVDRAPYGYTF. CDR3 nucleotide sequence: TGTGCCATCAGTGAGGGGGTGGACAGGGCCCCCTATGGCTACACCTTC.

The chain recombines TRBV14 with TRBJ1-1; D is perhaps TRBD1 (6 bases). V was trimmed by 3 bases and J by 8 bases, leaving 13 bases between them. This CDR3 spans 13 amino acids. The germline V gene has CDR1 SGHDN and CDR2 FVKESK. The CDR3 DNA follows: TGTGCCAGCAGCCAGGCTAACAGGGTGGAAGCTTTCTTT. This gives the protein CASSQANRVEAFF.

The chain links TRBV5-8 to TRBJ1-5, with D hard to call. V lost 0 bases to trimming and J lost 3 bases, with 10 bases between them. This CDR3 is 15 amino acids long. The germline V gene encodes CDR1 SGHTS and CDR2 YDEGEE. CDR3 region: CASSLEPRINQPQHF. In nucleotides, the CDR3 is TGTGCCAGCAGCTTGGAACCGAGGATCAATCAGCCCCAGCATTTT.

The chain joins TRBV3-1 (or the pseudogene TRBV3-2) to TRBJ1-2, with unresolved D. Deletions cut 5 bases from V and 5 bases from J, with 15 bases between. Germline assignment: CDR1 LGHDT and CDR2 YNNKEL (reference sequence). The CDR3 loop spans 14 amino acids. As DNA, the CDR3 is TGTGCCAGCAGCAGAGGAGATCCACTTTATGGCTACACCTTC. Protein sequence: CASSRGDPLYGYTF.

This rearrangement joins TRBV19 to TRBJ2-7, with a tentative D call TRBD2 (5 bases). V lost 5 bases, J lost 1 base, and 12 bases lay in between. The CDR3 totals 14 residues. Germline CDR1 is LNHDA and CDR2 is SQIVND (reference sequence). The CDR3 loop is CASSDAGGSYEQYF. The CDR3 DNA follows: TGTGCCAGTAGTGATGCGGGTGGTTCCTACGAGCAGTACTTC.

The CDR3 DNA follows: TGCGCCAGCAGCCAAGCGGTAACAAAGCGGGGCACAGATACGCAGTATTTT. Protein: CASSQAVTKRGTDTQYF. The J gene is TRBJ2-3, the V gene TRBV4-3; a possible D gene is TRBD2 (6 bases). The germline gives CDR1 LGHNA, CDR2 YSLEER. Trimming shortened V by 1 base and J by 1 base, and 15 bases separated the two germline ends. CDR3 size: 17 residues.

CDR3 nucleotide sequence: TGTGCCAGCAGCGAGAAGGGACCGATAGGGGAGACCCAGTACTTC. This gives the protein CASSEKGPIGETQYF. The chain joins TRBV11-3 to TRBJ2-5; the D gene could be TRBD1 or TRBD2 (5 bases each). The germline V gene encodes CDR1 SGHNT and CDR2 YENEEA. Trimming took 5 bases from V and 5 from J, leaving 18 bases between them. This CDR3 is built from 15 residues. Full variable domain (remainder filled in from reference TRBV11-3 and TRBJ2-5): EAGVVQSPRYKIIEKKQPVAFWCNPISGHNTLYWYLQNLGQGPELLIRYENEEAVDDSQLPKDRFSAERLKGVDSTLKIQPAELGDSAVYLCASSEKGPIGETQYFGPGTRLLVL.

V gene TRBV19 combines with J gene TRBJ1-5; D may be TRBD1 (5 bases). CDR1 is LNHDA and CDR2 is SQIVND in the germline V gene (reference sequence). Trimming shortened V by 4 bases and J by 2 bases, and 9 bases separated the two germline ends. The CDR3 runs 14 residues. The CDR3 here is CASSKEQGNQPQHF. In DNA, the CDR3 is TGTGCCAGTAGTAAGGAACAGGGCAATCAGCCCCAGCATTTT.

The genes are TRBV3-1 (or the pseudogene TRBV3-2) and TRBJ2-7; possibly TRBD2 for D (6 bases). The CDR3 consists of 14 residues. Germline values: CDR1 LGHDT, CDR2 YNNKEL (reference sequence). V lost 1 base, J lost 2 bases, and 9 bases lay in between. The CDR3 DNA reads TGTGCCAGCAGCCAAGGAGCGGGTCCCTACGAGCAGTACTTC. Encoded protein: CASSQGAGPYEQYF.

The V call is TRBV19, the J call TRBJ2-7; a weak D match, TRBD2 (5 bases). In germline, CDR1 is LNHDA, CDR2 SQIVND (reference sequence). V lost 6 bases and J lost 6, with 15 bases in between. There are 13 residues in the CDR3. CDR3 coding DNA: TGTGCCAGTAGCATTAGCGTCGAATCCGAGCAGTACTTC. The encoded protein is CASSISVESEQYF.

The chain recombines TRBV29-1 with TRBJ2-5; D gene uncertain. The CDR3 extends over 11 amino acids. Germline V CDR1 and CDR2: SQVTM, ANQGSEA. V was cut by 4 bases and J by 4 bases, with 7 bases left in between. CDR3 amino acids: CSVAEPETQYF. CDR3 nucleotides: TGCAGCGTTGCAGAGCCAGAGACCCAGTACTTC. Looking up the rest from reference TRBV29-1 and TRBJ2-5 gives the full variable domain: SAVISQKPSRDICQRGTSLTIQCQVDSQVTMMFWYRQQPGQSLTLIATANQGSEATYESGFVIDKFPISRPNLTFSTLTVSNMSPEDSSIYLCSVAEPETQYFGPGTRLLVL.